This T cell receptor beta chain is from a study of blood T cell repertoires in COVID-19. About the research overall: Donors in the United States, Italy and Spain gave samples during acute or convalescent COVID-19. Nucleic acid was either cDNA or gDNA, and it came from T cells, B-cell-depleted T cells, or PBMCs.

The germline V gene has CDR1 KGHSH and CDR2 LQKENI. The CDR3 covers 13 residues. Trimming cost V 0 bases and J 8 bases, with 10 bases left between them. Study processing details: Estimation of nucleated cell counts relied on the amplification of reference gene primers. The assay was immunoSEQ multiplex PCR, and TCRdb's table has in-frame clones only and misses some. The V and J calls and clone size are taken from that table; D and trimming were inferred from the DNA. The sample yields about 160,000 clones, around four fifths seen once. This clonotype was sampled from a man between 65 and 85 years old who had recovered from COVID-19. V is TRBV18 and J is TRBJ1-2; D gene unclear. Sequences were obtained from peripheral blood. The CDR3 bases are TGTGCCAGCTCACCACCCGCACTTTCAGGCTACACCTTC. This translates into CASSPPALSGYTF. The variable domain in full, with the rest retrieved from reference TRBV18 and TRBJ1-2, is NAGVMQNPRHLVRRRGQEARLRCSPMKGHSHVYWYRQLPEEGLKFMVYLQKENIIDESGMPKERFSAEFPKEGPSILRIQQVVRGDSAAYFCASSPPALSGYTFGSGTRLTVV.